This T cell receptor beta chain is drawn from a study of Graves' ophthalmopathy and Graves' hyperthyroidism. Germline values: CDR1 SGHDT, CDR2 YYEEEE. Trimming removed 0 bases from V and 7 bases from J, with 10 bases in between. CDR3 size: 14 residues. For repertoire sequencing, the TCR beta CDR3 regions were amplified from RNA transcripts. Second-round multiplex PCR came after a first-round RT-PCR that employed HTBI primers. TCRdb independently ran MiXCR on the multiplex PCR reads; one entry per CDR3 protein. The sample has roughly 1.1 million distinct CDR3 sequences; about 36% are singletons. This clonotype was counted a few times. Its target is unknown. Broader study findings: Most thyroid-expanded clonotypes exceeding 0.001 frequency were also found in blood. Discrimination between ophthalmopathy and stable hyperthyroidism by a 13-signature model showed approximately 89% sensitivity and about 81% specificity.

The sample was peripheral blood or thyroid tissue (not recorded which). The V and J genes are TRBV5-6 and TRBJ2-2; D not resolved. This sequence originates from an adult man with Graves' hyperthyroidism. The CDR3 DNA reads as TGTGCCAGCAGCTTGGGAACTTTCAACGGGGAGCTGTTTTTT. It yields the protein CASSLGTFNGELFF. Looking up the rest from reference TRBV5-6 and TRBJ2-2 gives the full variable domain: DAGVTQSPTHLIKTRGQQVTLRCSPKSGHDTVSWYQQALGQGPQFIFQYYEEEERQRGNFPDRFSGHQFPNYSSELNVNALLLGDSALYLCASSLGTFNGELFFGEGSRLTVL.